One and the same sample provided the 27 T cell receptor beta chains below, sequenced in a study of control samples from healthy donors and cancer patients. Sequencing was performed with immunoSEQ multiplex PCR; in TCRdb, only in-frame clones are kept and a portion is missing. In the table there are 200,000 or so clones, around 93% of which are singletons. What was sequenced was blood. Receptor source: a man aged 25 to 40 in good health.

The CDR3 loop is CASSLKTTDNEQFF. The CDR3 DNA is TGTGCCAGCAGCCTGAAGACGACAGACAATGAGCAGTTCTTC. The chain employs TRBV5-4 and TRBJ2-1; a possible D gene is TRBD1 (5 bases). This CDR3 has 14 amino acids. Germline V CDR1 and CDR2: SGHNT, YYREEE (reference sequence). Trimming took 4 bases from V and 5 from J, leaving 13 bases between them.

DNA of the CDR3: TGTGCCAGCAGAATTACAGGGTCGGGGGCTTTCTTT. This encodes CASRITGSGAFF. This sequence joins TRBV3-1 (or the pseudogene TRBV3-2) and TRBJ1-1, with a weak D call TRBD1 (6 bases). The ends were cut back, 6 bases at V and 11 bases at J, with 16 bases in the middle. The CDR3 is made up of 12 amino acids. Germline-derived CDR1 and CDR2 are LGHDT and YNNKEL (reference sequence).

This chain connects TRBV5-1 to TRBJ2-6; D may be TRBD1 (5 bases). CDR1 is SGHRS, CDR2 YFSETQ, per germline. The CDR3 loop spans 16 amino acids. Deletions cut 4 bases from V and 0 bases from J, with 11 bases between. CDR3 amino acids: CASSVRVDSGANVLTF. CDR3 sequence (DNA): TGCGCCAGCAGCGTCAGGGTGGACTCTGGGGCCAACGTCCTGACTTTC.

CDR3 sequence (DNA): TGTGCCAGCAGCACCCGGGGCACTGAAGCTTTCTTT. As protein: CASSTRGTEAFF. J is TRBJ1-1 and V is TRBV11-3; no reliable D call. Germline values: CDR1 SGHNT, CDR2 YENEEA. The CDR3 has 12 residues. Trimming pared 5 bases from V and 4 bases from J, leaving 8 bases between.

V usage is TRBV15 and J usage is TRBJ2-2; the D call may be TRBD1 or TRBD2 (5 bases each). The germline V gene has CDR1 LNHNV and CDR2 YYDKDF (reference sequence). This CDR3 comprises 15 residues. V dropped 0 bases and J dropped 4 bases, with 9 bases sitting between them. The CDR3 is CATSRDRGATGELFF. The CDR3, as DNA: TGTGCCACCAGCAGAGATAGAGGGGCCACCGGGGAGCTGTTTTTT.

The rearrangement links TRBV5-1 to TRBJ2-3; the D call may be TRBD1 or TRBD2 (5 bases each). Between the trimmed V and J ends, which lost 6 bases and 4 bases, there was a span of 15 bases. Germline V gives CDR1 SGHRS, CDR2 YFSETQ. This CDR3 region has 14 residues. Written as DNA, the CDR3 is TGCGCCAGCAATCCGGGGCCCGAACCAGATACGCAGTATTTT. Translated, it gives CASNPGPEPDTQYF.

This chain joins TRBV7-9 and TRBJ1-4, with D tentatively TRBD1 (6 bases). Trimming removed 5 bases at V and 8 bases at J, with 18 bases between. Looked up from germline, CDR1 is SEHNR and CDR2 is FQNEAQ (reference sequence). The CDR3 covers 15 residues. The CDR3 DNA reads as TGTGCCAGCAGCGTTAGGCAGGGGAATCAGGAAAAACTGTTTTTT. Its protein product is CASSVRQGNQEKLFF.

The CDR3 DNA is TGTGCCAGCAGCTTAATTGGCCCGGGCCACGAGCAGTACTTC. Protein: CASSLIGPGHEQYF. This chain links TRBV7-3 with TRBJ2-7; D remains ambiguous. This CDR3 has 14 residues. V was pared by 1 base and J by 5 bases, with 12 bases between. Per the germline V gene, CDR1 is SGHTA and CDR2 is FQGTGA.

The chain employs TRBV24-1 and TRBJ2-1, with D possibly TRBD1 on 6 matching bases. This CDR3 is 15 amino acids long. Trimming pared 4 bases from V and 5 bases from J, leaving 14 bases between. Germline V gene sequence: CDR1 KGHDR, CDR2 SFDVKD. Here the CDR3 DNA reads TGTGCCACCAGTGACTCACCGCGGACAGACAATGAGCAGTTCTTC. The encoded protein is CATSDSPRTDNEQFF.

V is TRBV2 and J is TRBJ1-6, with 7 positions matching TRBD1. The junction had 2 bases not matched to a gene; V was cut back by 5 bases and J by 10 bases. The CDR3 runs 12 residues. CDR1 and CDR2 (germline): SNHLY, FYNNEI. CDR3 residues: CASSTGESPLHF. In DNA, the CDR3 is TGTGCCAGCAGTACAGGGGAATCACCCCTCCACTTT.

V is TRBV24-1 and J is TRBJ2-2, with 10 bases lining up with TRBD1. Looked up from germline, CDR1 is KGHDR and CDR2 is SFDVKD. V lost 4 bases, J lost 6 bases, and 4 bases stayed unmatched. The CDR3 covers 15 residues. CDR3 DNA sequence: TGTGCCACCAGTGACCCGGGACAGGGGTCCGGGGAGCTGTTTTTT. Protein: CATSDPGQGSGELFF.

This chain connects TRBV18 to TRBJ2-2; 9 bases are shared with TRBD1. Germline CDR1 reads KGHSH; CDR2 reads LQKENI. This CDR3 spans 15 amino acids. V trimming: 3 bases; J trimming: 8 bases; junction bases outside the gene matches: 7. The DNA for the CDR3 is TGTGCCAGCTCACCGCCGGGACAGGGAAAGGGGGAGCTGTTTTTT. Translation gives CASSPPGQGKGELFF.

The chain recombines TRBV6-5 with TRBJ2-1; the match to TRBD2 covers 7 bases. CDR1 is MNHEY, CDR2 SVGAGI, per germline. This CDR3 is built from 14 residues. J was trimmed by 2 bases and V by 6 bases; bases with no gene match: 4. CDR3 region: CASRPAGAYNEQFF. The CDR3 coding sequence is TGTGCCAGCAGACCCGCGGGGGCCTACAATGAGCAGTTCTTC.

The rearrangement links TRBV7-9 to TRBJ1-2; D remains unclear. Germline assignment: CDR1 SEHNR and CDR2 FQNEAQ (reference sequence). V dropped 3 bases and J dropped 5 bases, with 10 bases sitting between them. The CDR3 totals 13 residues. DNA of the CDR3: TGTGCCAGCAGCTTCGGATCGGGGTATGGCTACACCTTC. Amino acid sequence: CASSFGSGYGYTF.

The CDR3 DNA sequence: TGTGCCAGCAGTTCCGGGCTCGGGGGAAACACCGGGGAGCTGTTTTTT. It encodes CASSSGLGGNTGELFF. The chain combines TRBV27 with TRBJ2-2; possible D gene TRBD2, 6 bases. The CDR3 spans 16 residues. CDR1 is MNHEY, CDR2 SMNVEV, per germline (reference sequence). Trimming left V 4 bases short and J 2 bases short, with 14 bases between.

The CDR3 here is CASSGGPLYEQYF. In DNA, the CDR3 is TGTGCCAGCAGTGGGGGACCCCTCTACGAGCAGTACTTC. The chain is built from TRBV2 and TRBJ2-7; D tentatively fits TRBD1 or TRBD2 (5 bases each). V lost 4 bases, J lost 3 bases, and 10 bases lay in between. CDR1 and CDR2 (germline): SNHLY, FYNNEI. The CDR3 loop spans 13 amino acids.

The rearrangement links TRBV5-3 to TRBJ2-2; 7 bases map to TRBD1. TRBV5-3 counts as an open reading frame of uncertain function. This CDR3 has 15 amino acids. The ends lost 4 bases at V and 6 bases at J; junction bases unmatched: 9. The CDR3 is CARSVGQEDPGELFF. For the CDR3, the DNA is TGTGCCAGAAGCGTAGGACAGGAAGATCCCGGGGAGCTGTTTTTT.

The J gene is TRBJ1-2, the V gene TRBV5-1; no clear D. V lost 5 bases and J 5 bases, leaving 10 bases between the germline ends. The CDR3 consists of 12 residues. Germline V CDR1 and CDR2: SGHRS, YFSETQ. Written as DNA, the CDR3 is TGCGCCAGCAGTGCGTCAGGTTATGGCTACACCTTC. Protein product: CASSASGYGYTF.

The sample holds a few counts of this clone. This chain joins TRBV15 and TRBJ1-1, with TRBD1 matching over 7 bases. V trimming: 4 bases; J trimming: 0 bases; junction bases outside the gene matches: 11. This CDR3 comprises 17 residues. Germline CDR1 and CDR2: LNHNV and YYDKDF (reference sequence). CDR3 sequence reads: CATSTLLRGLMNTEAFF. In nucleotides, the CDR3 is TGTGCCACCAGCACCCTGTTGAGGGGGCTCATGAACACTGAAGCTTTCTTT. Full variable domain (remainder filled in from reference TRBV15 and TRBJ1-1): DAMVIQNPRYQVTQFGKPVTLSCSQTLNHNVMYWYQQKSSQAPKLLFHYYDKDFNNEADTPDNFQSRRPNTSFCFLDIRSPGLGDTAMYLCATSTLLRGLMNTEAFFGQGTRLTVV.

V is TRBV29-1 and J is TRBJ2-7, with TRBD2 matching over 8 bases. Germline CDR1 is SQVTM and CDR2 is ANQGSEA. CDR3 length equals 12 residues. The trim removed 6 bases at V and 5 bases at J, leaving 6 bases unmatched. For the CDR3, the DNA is TGCAGCGTCTCTAGCGGGCCCCACGAGCAGTACTTC. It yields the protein CSVSSGPHEQYF.

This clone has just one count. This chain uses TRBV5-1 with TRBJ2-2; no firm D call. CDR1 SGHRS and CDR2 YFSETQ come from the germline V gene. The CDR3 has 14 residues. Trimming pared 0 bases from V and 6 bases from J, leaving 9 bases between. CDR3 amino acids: CASSLAVDPGELFF. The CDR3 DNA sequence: TGCGCCAGCAGCTTGGCCGTAGATCCCGGGGAGCTGTTTTTT. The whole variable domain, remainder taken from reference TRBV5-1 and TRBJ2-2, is KAGVTQTPRYLIKTRGQQVTLSCSPISGHRSVSWYQQTPGQGLQFLFEYFSETQRNKGNFPGRFSGRQFSNSRSEMNVSTLELGDSALYLCASSLAVDPGELFFGEGSRLTVL.

The CDR3 is CAWRWGVVNAEAFF. The DNA for the CDR3 is TGTGCCTGGCGGTGGGGAGTTGTAAACGCTGAAGCTTTCTTT. The chain combines TRBV30 with TRBJ1-1; D not certain. The CDR3 is 14 residues long. Germline lookup yields CDR1 GTSNPN and CDR2 SVGIG (reference sequence). The V end was cut by 5 bases, the J end by 6 bases, with 19 bases between.

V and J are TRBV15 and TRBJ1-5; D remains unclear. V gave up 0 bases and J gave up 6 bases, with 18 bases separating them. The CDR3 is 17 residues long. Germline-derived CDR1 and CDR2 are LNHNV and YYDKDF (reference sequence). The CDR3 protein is CATSRDVRSGDRQPQHF. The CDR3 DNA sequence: TGTGCCACCAGCAGAGATGTTCGGTCCGGGGATCGTCAGCCCCAGCATTTT.

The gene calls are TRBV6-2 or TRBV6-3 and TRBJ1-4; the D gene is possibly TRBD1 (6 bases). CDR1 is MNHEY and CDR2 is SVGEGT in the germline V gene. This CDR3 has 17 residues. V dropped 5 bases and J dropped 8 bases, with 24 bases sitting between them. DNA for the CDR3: TGTGCCAGCAGTACGGACAGAGACCCTCTGACCAGAGAAAAACTGTTTTTT. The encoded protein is CASSTDRDPLTREKLFF.

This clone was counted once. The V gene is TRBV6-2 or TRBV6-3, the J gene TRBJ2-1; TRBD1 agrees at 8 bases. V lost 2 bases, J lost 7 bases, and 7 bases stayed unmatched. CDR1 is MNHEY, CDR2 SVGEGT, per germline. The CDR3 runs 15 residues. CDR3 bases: TGTGCCAGCAGTTACGGCGGACAGGGTTTGAATGAGCAGTTCTTC. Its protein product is CASSYGGQGLNEQFF.

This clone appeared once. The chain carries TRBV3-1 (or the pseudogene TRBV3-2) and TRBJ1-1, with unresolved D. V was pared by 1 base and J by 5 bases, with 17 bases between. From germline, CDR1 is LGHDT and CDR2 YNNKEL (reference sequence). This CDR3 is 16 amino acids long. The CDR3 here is CASSQAARSLGTEAFF. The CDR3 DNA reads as TGTGCCAGCAGCCAAGCGGCACGAAGCTTGGGGACTGAAGCTTTCTTT.

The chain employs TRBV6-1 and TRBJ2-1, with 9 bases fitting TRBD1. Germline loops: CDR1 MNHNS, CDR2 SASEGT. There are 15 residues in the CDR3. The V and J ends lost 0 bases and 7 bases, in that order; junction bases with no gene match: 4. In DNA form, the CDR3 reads TGTGCCAGCAGTGAAGCCGGGACAGGGAGGAATGAGCAGTTCTTC. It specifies CASSEAGTGRNEQFF.